This TCR beta chain was captured by sequencing in a study of T cell repertoires in cytomegalovirus infection. Study details: Public TCR beta signatures provided an indication of both CMV infection and a matching HLA type. Study-wide findings and caveats: Carriers of CMV plus the relevant HLA were identified by cumulative public TCR beta family frequency. HLA-C-restricted CMV-specific TCR beta clonotypes were dominant in the ex vivo response.

V lost 5 bases and J lost 8; bases outside the gene matches: 14. Germline V gives CDR1 SGHTA, CDR2 FQGNSA. The CDR3 loop spans 15 amino acids. A single record per CDR3 protein comes from TCRdb applying MiXCR to the reads. The sample has 130,000 or so distinct CDR3 sequences, 6.5% seen once. This clonotype was observed many times. What it binds is unknown. Sequenced sample: PBMCs. This receptor was identified in a human donor in good health (CMV status not recorded). Some clones in this sample may be carry-over from other donors' samples. The V gene is TRBV7-2, the J gene TRBJ2-7; TRBD1 aligns across 8 bases. The CDR3 protein is CASSPQTGALGQQYF. The CDR3 DNA is TGTGCCAGCAGCCCACAGACAGGGGCCCTTGGACAGCAGTACTTC.